This paragraph covers one TCR beta chain sequence. Its antigen is currently unknown. The record originates from a study of cytomegalovirus exposure and HLA in healthy donors. Broader study findings: TCR beta V- and J-gene trimming was later associated with a missense DCLRE1C variant. Specific recognition of CMV antigens was confirmed in vitro for a few chains (all CMV-associated).

Primers for the PCR totalled 60 Vbeta and 13 Jbeta. This table comes from immunoSEQ multiplex PCR, and its TCRdb copy is limited to in-frame clones, with some not included. The sample consists of approximately 170,000 clones, around 78% of them appearing once. Trimming shortened V by 2 bases and J by 1 base, and 8 bases separated the two germline ends. CDR3 size: 14 residues. Germline V lookup: CDR1 SGHVS, CDR2 FNYEAQ. The clonotype comes from a woman aged 30 to 39 in good health and CMV-seropositive. The chain couples TRBV7-6 to TRBJ1-1; TRBD1 might be the D (5 bases). Material for sequencing was PBMCs. CDR3 bases: TGTGCCAGCAGCTTATCACAGGAGAACACTGAAGCTTTCTTT. As protein: CASSLSQENTEAFF.